These 6 T cell receptor beta chains came from one sample sequenced in a study of beta chain features in type 1 diabetes. What was sequenced were expressed TCRB transcripts, since all of the isolated RNA had been reverse transcribed. Clones were sequenced by immunoSEQ multiplex PCR, and TCRdb holds only the in-frame ones, with some missing. This sample yields 850,000 to 900,000 clones, of which roughly 16% are seen a single time; around 0.02% belongs to the top ten. Sequences were obtained from naive CD4+ T cells from blood. The receptors derive from a woman aged 18-29 years in good health.

This clone showed up just a few times. Other nucleotide sequences from this sample produce the same CDR3. The genes are TRBV6-5 and TRBJ2-1; no clear D. CDR3 length equals 13 residues. Germline V gene sequence: CDR1 MNHEY, CDR2 SVGAGI. Trimming pared 2 bases from V and 4 bases from J, leaving 6 bases between. The CDR3 spells CASSYGRYNEQFF. CDR3 DNA: TGTGCCAGCAGTTACGGGCGGTACAATGAGCAGTTCTTC.

This clone was counted a few times. The V gene is TRBV7-9, the J gene TRBJ2-5, with D unresolved. Germline CDR1 is SEHNR and CDR2 is FQNEAQ (reference sequence). V was clipped by 2 bases and J by 2 bases, with 12 bases between them. CDR3 length equals 15 residues. The DNA of the CDR3 is TGTGCCAGCAGCTTATATAACGCCGCTCAAGAGACCCAGTACTTC. This codes for CASSLYNAAQETQYF.

This chain connects TRBV11-2 to TRBJ1-2, with D possibly being TRBD1 (5 bases). This CDR3 has 15 residues. Trimming left V 4 bases short and J 0 bases short, with 12 bases between. Looked up from germline, CDR1 is SGHAT and CDR2 is FQNNGV. CDR3 DNA: TGTGCCAGCAGCTCCGACAGTGCAGCTAACTATGGCTACACCTTC. Residues: CASSSDSAANYGYTF.

V gene TRBV5-1 combines with J gene TRBJ2-7; TRBD1 aligns across 9 bases. The ends lost 0 bases at V and 6 bases at J; junction bases unmatched: 7. Germline lookup yields CDR1 SGHRS and CDR2 YFSETQ. The CDR3 contains 15 residues. The CDR3 region has the DNA TGCGCCAGCAGCTTGGGCGGGACAGGGAACCTCGAGCAGTACTTC. This sequence encodes CASSLGGTGNLEQYF.

This clone was seen a handful of times. The chain uses TRBV25-1 and TRBJ1-1; 7 nucleotides match TRBD1. Per germline, CDR1 MGHDK and CDR2 SYGVNS. This CDR3 comprises 15 residues. V lost 6 bases to trimming and J lost 1 base; unmatched junction nucleotides: 8. The chain's CDR3 is CASSSTGVENTEAFF. CDR3 sequence (DNA): TGTGCCAGCAGCAGTACAGGGGTAGAGAACACTGAAGCTTTCTTT.

This clone was picked up a small number of times. The chain employs TRBV27 and TRBJ2-7, with 11 nucleotides matching TRBD2. The junction had 15 bases not matched to a gene; V was cut back by 6 bases and J by 2 bases. The CDR3 contains 18 residues. CDR1 and CDR2 from the germline V gene are MNHEY and SMNVEV (reference sequence). The CDR3 is CASSSGVAGGPPTYEQYF. The CDR3 DNA is TGTGCCAGCAGCTCAGGAGTAGCGGGAGGGCCCCCAACCTACGAGCAGTACTTC.